This T cell receptor beta chain came from a study of cytomegalovirus exposure and HLA in healthy donors. Across the study: Roughly 170 million T cells yielded 110 million or so unique TCR beta sequences in earlier analysis. Study-wide points: Among immune exposure information, only CMV serostatus was available. Data from an earlier analysis indicated that most TCR beta V segments were productive either about 90% or about 30% of the time.

V was pared by 7 bases and J by 2 bases, with 14 bases of the junction left unmatched. The germline V gene encodes CDR1 SGHRS and CDR2 YFSETQ. The CDR3 length is 16 residues. As to this clone: What it recognizes is unknown.

The PCR was carried out with 60 Vbeta primers and 13 Jbeta primers. The table came from immunoSEQ multiplex PCR; TCRdb's copy has only in-frame clones and leaves some out. The data contain under 200,000 clones, around 76% of them singletons. This TCR derives from a man aged 40-49 years in good health and CMV-seronegative. V and J are TRBV5-1 and TRBJ2-7, with 8 bases matching TRBD2. The sequenced sample consisted of PBMCs. The CDR3 bases are TGCGCCAGCTCCGGGGGGGGGAGCTCAGACACCTACGAGCAGTACTTC. It translates to CASSGGGSSDTYEQYF.